This T cell receptor (beta chain) is drawn from a study of shared clonotypes between healthy human individuals. Donors comprised only Caucasian adults living in Nashville, Tennessee. The CD4+ fraction was divided into a CD45RA+ naive subset and a CD45RA-negative memory subset. Only in-frame clones appear in the TCRdb table, and some are missing; sequencing was by immunoSEQ multiplex PCR. The table includes about 1 million clones, 60% to 80% detected once. General study results and limits: Specimens sampled were limited to blood, with tissue repertoires likely differing.

The sample holds many counts of this clone. Its antigen is undetermined. Specimen: memory CD4+ T cells sorted from blood. Subset in this sample: CD45RA-negative fraction. The origin of this receptor is a young man in good health.

For the CDR3, the DNA is TGTGCCTGGAGTTTGAAGACAGGGACCGTAAGCGGCTACACCTTC. It translates to CAWSLKTGTVSGYTF. The V call is TRBV30, the J call TRBJ1-2; TRBD1 aligns across 7 bases. Germline CDR1 GTSNPN, CDR2 SVGIG (reference sequence). The V gene end was trimmed by 2 bases and the J gene end by 8 bases; junction bases not matched to a gene: 14. The CDR3 is made up of 15 amino acids.